These 22 T cell receptor beta chains originate from one sample sequenced in a study of blood T cell repertoires in COVID-19. Repertoires were generated with immunoSEQ multiplex PCR, while TCRdb's copy carries only in-frame clones and drops some. The profile shows 200,000 to 250,000 clones, more than 65% of them singletons. The sequenced sample consisted of peripheral blood. These receptors were collected from a woman aged 80 or over with acute or convalescent COVID-19.

This chain connects TRBV7-2 to TRBJ2-5, with D tentatively TRBD2 (6 bases). The CDR3 extends over 16 amino acids. Germline CDR1 and CDR2: SGHTA and FQGNSA. Trimming removed 6 bases at V and 6 bases at J, with 23 bases between. The CDR3 here is CASRQQSAGRMKTQYF. DNA of the CDR3: TGTGCCAGCAGACAGCAGTCGGCAGGGAGGATGAAGACCCAGTACTTC.

The chain recombines TRBV3-1 (or the pseudogene TRBV3-2) with TRBJ2-2, with a possible D match to TRBD1 (5 bases). V gave up 1 base and J gave up 1 base, with 10 bases separating them. This CDR3 is built from 16 residues. CDR1 and CDR2 (germline): LGHDT, YNNKEL (reference sequence). CDR3 protein: CASSQGRQLNTGELFF. The DNA of the CDR3 is TGTGCCAGCAGCCAAGGCCGACAGTTGAACACCGGGGAGCTGTTTTTT.

In its sample, this clone was seen once. The CDR3 here is CASSLRGQGVTEAFF. The CDR3 coding sequence is TGTGCCAGCAGCTTACGAGGACAGGGGGTCACTGAAGCTTTCTTT. This chain connects TRBV5-6 to TRBJ1-1; 10 positions match TRBD1. The germline gives CDR1 SGHDT, CDR2 YYEEEE. The V gene end was trimmed by 2 bases and the J gene end by 4 bases; junction bases not matched to a gene: 5. The CDR3 has 15 residues.

The V gene is TRBV19, the J gene TRBJ1-5; tentatively, D is TRBD1 (6 bases). V was cut by 1 base and J by 0 bases, with 13 bases left in between. The CDR3 spans 17 residues. CDR1 and CDR2 (germline): LNHDA, SQIVND (reference sequence). The DNA for the CDR3 is TGTGCCAGTAGTATAGGACGGACAGCTTATAGCAATCAGCCCCAGCATTTT. Translated, it gives CASSIGRTAYSNQPQHF.

The gene calls are TRBV6-5 and TRBJ1-1, with 7 positions matching TRBD1. The CDR3 runs to 12 residues. Germline V gene sequence: CDR1 MNHEY, CDR2 SVGAGI. V shed 3 bases, J shed 10 bases, and the junction held 5 bases outside the gene matches. Here the CDR3 DNA reads TGTGCCAGCAGTTATCGGACAGGCAGAGCTTTCTTT. This sequence encodes CASSYRTGRAFF.

V gene TRBV28 combines with J gene TRBJ1-4; 9 bases align to TRBD1. J was trimmed by 4 bases and V by 5 bases; bases with no gene match: 8. The CDR3 length is 16 residues. Germline-derived CDR1 and CDR2 are MDHEN and SYDVKM. CDR3 DNA: TGTGCCAGCAGTGCGGGGACAGGGTATAGTAATGAAAAACTGTTTTTT. Translated, it gives CASSAGTGYSNEKLFF. The full variable domain, its missing parts supplied by reference TRBV28 and TRBJ1-4, is DVKVTQSSRYLVKRTGEKVFLECVQDMDHENMFWYRQDPGLGLRLIYFSYDVKMKEKGDIPEGYSVSREKKERFSLILESASTNQTSMYLCASSAGTGYSNEKLFFGSGTQLSVL.

This clone has more than one count but fewer than ten. The gene calls are TRBV9 and TRBJ1-2, with 10 nucleotides matching TRBD1. Trimming removed 5 bases from V and 1 base from J; junction bases left unmatched: 8. The germline CDR1 and CDR2 sequences are SGDLS and YYNGEE. The length of the CDR3 is 16 residues. DNA of the CDR3: TGTGCCAGCAGAAAAGGGACAGGGGCGAGTAACTATGGCTACACCTTC. It codes for CASRKGTGASNYGYTF.

The chain employs TRBV6-5 and TRBJ1-1; 9 nucleotides align to TRBD1. Trimming removed 2 bases from V and 4 bases from J; junction bases left unmatched: 2. This CDR3 comprises 14 residues. Germline CDR1 and CDR2: MNHEY and SVGAGI. The CDR3 region has the DNA TGTGCCAGCAGTTACGGGACAGGGCTCACTGAAGCTTTCTTT. Translation: CASSYGTGLTEAFF.

The V and J genes are TRBV19 and TRBJ2-3; 9 nucleotides agree with TRBD2. In germline, CDR1 is LNHDA, CDR2 SQIVND (reference sequence). The CDR3 is 17 residues long. With 6 bases clipped from V and 2 bases from J, the junction kept 12 bases outside the gene matches. The CDR3 sequence is CASRPPLAGEYTDTQYF. CDR3 DNA sequence: TGTGCCAGTAGACCCCCCTTAGCGGGGGAATACACAGATACGCAGTATTTT.

The chain carries TRBV5-1 and TRBJ2-1; TRBD1 matches 8 bases. The CDR3 is made up of 14 amino acids. In germline, CDR1 is SGHRS, CDR2 YFSETQ. Trimming cost V 4 bases and J 5 bases; bases outside gene matches: 5. The CDR3 nucleotides read TGCGCCAGCAGCGTAGGACAGGGCCACAATGAGCAGTTCTTC. This translates into CASSVGQGHNEQFF.

The chain couples TRBV2 to TRBJ1-5; no definite D call. The CDR3 totals 13 residues. Germline assignment: CDR1 SNHLY and CDR2 FYNNEI. The V and J ends lost 6 bases and 6 bases respectively, with 12 bases between them. The CDR3 protein is CASRVKQSQPQHF. The CDR3 DNA follows: TGTGCCAGCAGAGTAAAACAGAGTCAGCCCCAGCATTTT.

The V and J genes are TRBV23-1 and TRBJ1-1; D possibly corresponds to TRBD1 (5 bases). TRBV23-1 is known as an ORF, though its function is uncertain. Trimming pared 0 bases from V and 4 bases from J, leaving 24 bases between. The CDR3 length is 19 residues. As DNA, the CDR3 is TGCGCCAGCAGTCAATCGGAGGGGCGGGCAGCACTAATGGGCACTGAAGCTTTCTTT. As protein: CASSQSEGRAALMGTEAFF.

This clone was observed a single time. This chain links TRBV5-6 with TRBJ2-5; D perhaps matches TRBD2 (5 bases). V was cut by 1 base and J by 5 bases, with 12 bases left in between. Germline V gene lookup returns CDR1 SGHDT and CDR2 YYEEEE. The CDR3 spans 14 residues. CDR3 coding DNA: TGTGCCAGCAGCTTGACTCTAGCTGGTGAGACCCAGTACTTC. Translated, it gives CASSLTLAGETQYF.

J is TRBJ2-3 and V is TRBV5-5; a weak D match, TRBD2 (6 bases). The germline V gene encodes CDR1 SGHKS and CDR2 YYEKEE (reference sequence). CDR3 length: 16 amino acids. V shed 0 bases and J shed 1 base, with 12 bases lying between them. The CDR3 reads CASSLAWGVRTDTQYF. CDR3 nucleotides: TGTGCCAGCAGCTTGGCCTGGGGGGTTCGCACAGATACGCAGTATTTT.

V is TRBV2 and J is TRBJ1-5; 9 positions agree with TRBD1. The junction had 5 bases not matched to a gene; V was cut back by 6 bases and J by 5 bases. This CDR3 spans 14 amino acids. In germline, CDR1 is SNHLY, CDR2 FYNNEI. The CDR3: CASRGTGPHQPQHF. CDR3 in DNA: TGTGCCAGCAGGGGGACAGGGCCCCATCAGCCCCAGCATTTT.

This clone was picked up one time. V usage is TRBV6-5 and J usage is TRBJ1-2; possibly TRBD1 for D (5 bases). Germline assignment: CDR1 MNHEY and CDR2 SVGAGI. V lost 4 bases and J lost 4, with 13 bases in between. This CDR3 has 14 amino acids. The CDR3 DNA sequence: TGTGCCAGCAGTTTCACCAGGGACTCCTATGGCTACACCTTC. Translating it yields CASSFTRDSYGYTF.

This chain uses TRBV24-1 with TRBJ2-1; 8 bases are a match to TRBD2. The CDR3 extends over 15 amino acids. CDR1 KGHDR and CDR2 SFDVKD come from the germline V gene. V lost 4 bases and J lost 5; bases outside the gene matches: 6. CDR3 bases: TGTGCCACCAGTGACGCCGGGACTAGAAACAATGAGCAGTTCTTC. Its protein is CATSDAGTRNNEQFF.

This sequence joins TRBV9 and TRBJ2-3, with D hard to call. The CDR3 loop spans 13 amino acids. Looked up from germline, CDR1 is SGDLS and CDR2 is YYNGEE. V lost 1 base and J 4 bases, leaving 7 bases between the germline ends. The CDR3: CASSVQVPDTQYF. The CDR3 DNA reads TGTGCCAGCAGCGTACAGGTCCCAGATACGCAGTATTTT.

This chain joins TRBV2 and TRBJ2-7, with TRBD2 as a possible D gene (5 bases). CDR3 length: 14 residues. Trimming removed 7 bases at V and 4 bases at J, with 17 bases between. Germline V gives CDR1 SNHLY, CDR2 FYNNEI. CDR3: CASTVRRGSYEQYF. Written as DNA, the CDR3 is TGTGCCAGCACCGTAAGACGGGGTTCATACGAGCAGTACTTC.

The V and J genes are TRBV28 and TRBJ1-2; D uncertain. V was clipped by 5 bases and J by 4 bases, with 14 bases between them. The CDR3 covers 14 residues. Germline V gives CDR1 MDHEN, CDR2 SYDVKM. This chain's CDR3 is CASSGLGKAYGYTF. The CDR3 region has the DNA TGTGCCAGCAGTGGACTGGGCAAGGCCTATGGCTACACCTTC.

V gene TRBV27 combines with J gene TRBJ1-1; D unclear. Trimming took 7 bases from V and 1 from J, leaving 13 bases between them. The CDR3 loop spans 14 amino acids. Germline CDR1 reads MNHEY; CDR2 reads SMNVEV (reference sequence). The CDR3, as DNA: TGTGCCAGCACCCCTTGGGCAGGGAACACTGAAGCTTTCTTT. Translation gives CASTPWAGNTEAFF.

V usage is TRBV28 and J usage is TRBJ1-1; the D gene is possibly TRBD1 (5 bases). Per germline, CDR1 MDHEN and CDR2 SYDVKM. The CDR3 consists of 17 residues. Trimming removed 3 bases at V and 0 bases at J, with 17 bases between. CDR3 bases: TGTGCCAGCAGTTTTACCACAGGCCTCTACGTGAACACTGAAGCTTTCTTT. Its protein is CASSFTTGLYVNTEAFF.